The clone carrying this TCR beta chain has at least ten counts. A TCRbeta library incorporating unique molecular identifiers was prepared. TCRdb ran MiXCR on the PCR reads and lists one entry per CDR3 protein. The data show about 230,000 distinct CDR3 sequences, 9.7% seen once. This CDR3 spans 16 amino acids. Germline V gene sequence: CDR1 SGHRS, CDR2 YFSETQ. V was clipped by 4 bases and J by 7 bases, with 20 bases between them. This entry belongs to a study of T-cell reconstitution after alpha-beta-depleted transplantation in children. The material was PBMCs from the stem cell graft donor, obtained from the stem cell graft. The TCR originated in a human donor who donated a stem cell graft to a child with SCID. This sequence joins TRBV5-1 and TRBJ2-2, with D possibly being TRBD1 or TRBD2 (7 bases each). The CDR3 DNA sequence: TGCGCCAGCAGCCCCCAAGGCAGGGGGGGCTACGGGGAGCTGTTTTTT. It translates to CASSPQGRGGYGELFF.